This T cell receptor (beta chain) came from a study of blood T cell repertoires in COVID-19 (dated by TCRdb to 2018 to 2021). Regarding the research as a whole: Samples covering the acute and convalescent phases of COVID-19 were provided by collaborators in the United States, Italy and Spain. The dataset comprised deeply sampled blood TCRbeta repertoires from subjects exposed to, actively infected with, or recovered from COVID-19. The repertoires were released in a freely available public database meant as a resource for research on the immune response to SARS-CoV-2. Where available, HLA class I and class II types were taken from metadata supplied by the sample provider and were not determined by assay-based typing. The prospective study material was composed of cDNA or gDNA derived from T cells, B-cell-depleted T cells, or PBMCs. The samples were drawn from the first 160 participants of the ongoing ImmuneRACE study and from over a thousand subjects provided by 6 global collaborators. The sample metadata nearly always contained a de-identified subject ID, COVID-19 status, age in years and sex.

With regard to this clone: Its antigen remains unidentified. Base qualities are not provided; no much larger clone lies one nucleotide away.

The immunoSEQ Assay, a bias-controlled multiplex PCR, was used to amplify TCRbeta CDR3 regions from genomic DNA. The authors processed their data as follows. Within the assay, amplification of reference gene primers was used to estimate how many nucleated cells each sample contained. To quantify the absolute abundance of each unique TCRbeta CDR3 rearrangement, sequence reads were collapsed and filtered. For each sample, productive Simpson clonality was calculated as the square root of Simpson's diversity index across productive rearrangements. TCRdb re-hosts the immuneACCESS table, in-frame sequences only. Its copies lack some clones; in the studies checked, an unresolved V gene accounts for under half of them, and the cause for the rest is not known. V and J calls and clone size are copied from that table; D and trimming were computed from the DNA. In this sample the table shows 60,000 to 80,000 clones, 80% of which occur a single time. The top ten clones comprise around 13% of the sample.

At one collaborating source in Seattle, patients were enrolled during active infection and were followed longitudinally through the course of disease. The collaborating institutions used their own protocols to collect whole blood in K2EDTA tubes. For TCRbeta analysis, collaborators shipped samples as frozen whole blood, isolated PBMCs, or DNA extracted from either of those sample types. V has 6 bases trimmed and J has 4 bases trimmed; junction bases matching no gene number 28. The cysteine opens and the phenylalanine closes a CDR3 of 21 amino acids. The DNA shown is the 63-base CDR3, in frame from base 1. CDR1 and CDR2 were assigned from the germline V gene as MDHEN and SYDVKM. The investigation overall reported the following: How much clinical and demographic metadata was included differed by source and by participant, and the metadata was provided uncurated.

Source material: peripheral blood. The clonotype comes from a man in his forties or fifties with COVID-19, enrolled during active disease. The V and J genes are TRBV28 and TRBJ1-2; 8 central bases correspond to TRBD1. CDR3 region: CASRSPPDEEGQALFTYGYTF. The sequence in DNA is TGTGCCAGCAGATCCCCCCCAGATGAGGAGGGACAGGCCCTCTTTACCTATGGCTACACCTTC.